A selection of T cell receptor beta chains follows, all from one sample in a study of cytomegalovirus exposure and HLA in healthy donors. TCRdb's table, derived via immunoSEQ multiplex PCR, lists solely in-frame clones and lacks some. The sample totals approximately 140,000 clones. Sequencing was carried out using PBMCs. Every receptor here comes from a woman aged 18-29 years in good health and CMV-seronegative. CDR3s include the opening cysteine and the closing phenylalanine or tryptophan. A D gene is named only where the DNA matches it firmly.

d_call: TRBD1; j_call: TRBJ1-2; v_call: TRBV4-1; cdr3_aa: CASSQDRQGANGYTF; cdr3_nt: TGCGCCAGCAGCCAAGATCGGCAGGGGGCTAACGGCTACACCTTC
d_call: .; j_call: TRBJ1-1; v_call: TRBV6-5; cdr3_aa: CASSGSIGGEAFF; cdr3_nt: TGTGCCAGCAGTGGATCGATAGGGGGAGAAGCTTTCTTT
d_call: TRBD1; j_call: TRBJ1-5; v_call: TRBV6-5; cdr3_aa: CASSSLRDRGQPQHF; cdr3_nt: TGTGCCAGCAGTTCACTCCGGGACAGGGGGCAGCCCCAGCATTTT
d_call: .; j_call: TRBJ2-3; v_call: TRBV7-3; cdr3_aa: CASSLRSSRDTQYF; cdr3_nt: TGTGCCAGCAGCTTACGGAGTTCAAGAGATACGCAGTATTTT
d_call: TRBD2; j_call: TRBJ2-2; v_call: TRBV5-4; cdr3_aa: CASSLYPSSGRAGELFF; cdr3_nt: TGTGCCAGCAGCTTGTACCCCTCTAGCGGGAGAGCCGGGGAGCTGTTTTTT
d_call: TRBD2; j_call: TRBJ2-1; v_call: TRBV4-2; cdr3_aa: CASSQATSGTTYNEQFF; cdr3_nt: TGTGCCAGCAGCCAAGCGACTAGCGGGACCACTTACAATGAGCAGTTCTTC
d_call: TRBD1; j_call: TRBJ1-5; v_call: TRBV6-6; cdr3_aa: CASNDRVGQPQHF; cdr3_nt: TGTGCCAGCAATGACAGGGTCGGACAGCCCCAGCATTTT
d_call: .; j_call: TRBJ1-1; v_call: TRBV5-1; cdr3_aa: CASSLGDMNTEAFF; cdr3_nt: TGCGCCAGCAGCTTGGGAGATATGAACACTGAAGCTTTCTTT
d_call: TRBD2; j_call: TRBJ2-7; v_call: TRBV6-5; cdr3_aa: CASSPGGPYEQYF; cdr3_nt: TGTGCCAGCAGCCCGGGAGGGCCTTACGAGCAGTACTTC
d_call: TRBD1; j_call: TRBJ1-4; v_call: TRBV25-1; cdr3_aa: CASSEGEGTGGNEKLFF; cdr3_nt: TGTGCCAGCAGTGAAGGAGAGGGGACAGGGGGCAATGAAAAACTGTTTTTT
d_call: TRBD2; j_call: TRBJ2-3; v_call: TRBV10-1; cdr3_aa: CASSEDIAGEGDTQYF; cdr3_nt: TGCGCCAGCAGCGAAGATATAGCGGGAGAGGGAGATACGCAGTATTTT
d_call: .; j_call: TRBJ1-3; v_call: TRBV29-1; cdr3_aa: CSVRGGSGNTIYF; cdr3_nt: TGCAGCGTGAGGGGAGGGTCTGGAAACACCATATATTTT
d_call: .; j_call: TRBJ1-5; v_call: TRBV5-8; cdr3_aa: CASSLLRQGNQPQHF; cdr3_nt: TGTGCCAGCAGCTTACTACGACAGGGCAATCAGCCCCAGCATTTT
d_call: TRBD2; j_call: TRBJ2-3; v_call: TRBV5-1; cdr3_aa: CASSSGTSTDTQYF; cdr3_nt: TGCGCCAGCAGCAGCGGGACTAGCACAGATACGCAGTATTTT
d_call: .; j_call: TRBJ2-1; v_call: TRBV29-1; cdr3_aa: CSVEGGRLHEQFF; cdr3_nt: TGCAGCGTTGAAGGGGGGAGGTTGCATGAGCAGTTCTTC
d_call: .; j_call: TRBJ2-5; v_call: TRBV6-5; cdr3_aa: CASSPVSTGETQYF; cdr3_nt: TGTGCCAGCAGTCCTGTATCCACCGGGGAGACCCAGTACTTC
d_call: TRBD1; j_call: TRBJ1-2; v_call: TRBV5-1; cdr3_aa: CASSLNPGQGIDYGYTF; cdr3_nt: TGCGCCAGCAGCTTAAATCCGGGACAGGGGATCGACTATGGCTACACCTTC
d_call: .; j_call: TRBJ2-3; v_call: TRBV7-9; cdr3_aa: CASRRDTRTSTDTQYF; cdr3_nt: TGTGCCAGCAGGCGAGACACAAGGACAAGCACAGATACGCAGTATTTT
d_call: TRBD1; j_call: TRBJ2-3; v_call: TRBV7-3; cdr3_aa: CASSLSTGEGTDTQYF; cdr3_nt: TGTGCCAGCAGCCTTTCGACAGGGGAAGGCACAGATACGCAGTATTTT
d_call: TRBD1; j_call: TRBJ1-1; v_call: TRBV5-1; cdr3_aa: CASSDTGTVNTEAFF; cdr3_nt: TGCGCCAGCAGTGATACCGGGACAGTCAACACTGAAGCTTTCTTT
d_call: .; j_call: TRBJ1-2; v_call: TRBV19; cdr3_aa: CASREPGTREGYTF; cdr3_nt: TGTGCCAGTAGAGAACCCGGGACACGGGAAGGCTACACCTTC
d_call: .; j_call: TRBJ1-1; v_call: TRBV4-3; cdr3_aa: CASSQDFKGTEAFF; cdr3_nt: TGCGCCAGCAGCCAAGATTTTAAGGGGACTGAAGCTTTCTTT
d_call: TRBD1; j_call: TRBJ2-7; v_call: TRBV2; cdr3_aa: CATLRDRGQEQYF; cdr3_nt: TGTGCCACGCTCCGGGACAGGGGTCAAGAGCAGTACTTC
d_call: TRBD1; j_call: TRBJ1-5; v_call: TRBV7-9; cdr3_aa: CASSWGTGRQPQHF; cdr3_nt: TGTGCCAGCAGCTGGGGGACAGGGAGACAGCCCCAGCATTTT
d_call: TRBD1; j_call: TRBJ1-5; v_call: TRBV27; cdr3_aa: CASSGTDSNQPQHF; cdr3_nt: TGTGCCAGCAGCGGGACAGATAGCAATCAGCCCCAGCATTTT
d_call: TRBD1; j_call: TRBJ1-3; v_call: TRBV6-5; cdr3_aa: CASSSGGHPFGNTIYF; cdr3_nt: TGTGCCAGCAGTTCAGGGGGCCATCCTTTTGGAAACACCATATATTTT
d_call: TRBD2; j_call: TRBJ2-5; v_call: TRBV7-6; cdr3_aa: CASSPGALAGEETQYF; cdr3_nt: TGTGCCAGCAGTCCCGGCGCGCTAGCGGGAGAAGAGACCCAGTACTTC
d_call: .; j_call: TRBJ2-7; v_call: TRBV2; cdr3_aa: CASMFTKRTNAPYEQYF; cdr3_nt: TGTGCCAGCATGTTCACGAAACGGACTAACGCTCCTTACGAGCAGTACTTC
d_call: TRBD1; j_call: TRBJ2-2; v_call: TRBV2; cdr3_aa: CASSEQGQGTGELFF; cdr3_nt: TGTGCCAGCAGTGAACAGGGACAGGGGACCGGGGAGCTGTTTTTT
d_call: .; j_call: TRBJ1-1; v_call: TRBV5-6; cdr3_aa: CASSPRRGAGTEAFF; cdr3_nt: TGTGCCAGCAGTCCTCGGCGGGGCGCAGGGACTGAAGCTTTCTTT
d_call: TRBD1; j_call: TRBJ1-1; v_call: TRBV29-1; cdr3_aa: CSLQGLGMNTEAFF; cdr3_nt: TGCAGCTTACAGGGGTTAGGAATGAACACTGAAGCTTTCTTT
d_call: .; j_call: TRBJ2-6; v_call: TRBV19; cdr3_aa: CASSGGSPGANVLTF; cdr3_nt: TGTGCCAGTAGTGGCGGTTCACCTGGGGCCAACGTCCTGACTTTC
d_call: TRBD1; j_call: TRBJ2-7; v_call: TRBV10-3; cdr3_aa: CAISGTQSGQGSEQYF; cdr3_nt: TGTGCCATCAGTGGGACACAATCGGGACAGGGAAGCGAGCAGTACTTC
d_call: .; j_call: TRBJ2-5; v_call: TRBV7-9; cdr3_aa: CASSSRSSKTQYF; cdr3_nt: TGTGCCAGCAGTAGCCGTTCGTCCAAGACCCAGTACTTC
d_call: TRBD1; j_call: TRBJ2-5; v_call: TRBV14; cdr3_aa: CASSRLTGGGQETQYF; cdr3_nt: TGTGCCAGCAGCCGGCTGACAGGGGGTGGTCAAGAGACCCAGTACTTC
d_call: .; j_call: TRBJ1-3; v_call: TRBV19; cdr3_aa: CASSAGRATGNTIYF; cdr3_nt: TGTGCCAGTAGCGCCGGCAGGGCTACTGGAAACACCATATATTTT
d_call: TRBD2; j_call: TRBJ2-5; v_call: TRBV28; cdr3_aa: CASSGLAGALETQYF; cdr3_nt: TGTGCCAGCAGTGGGCTAGCGGGAGCCTTGGAGACCCAGTACTTC
d_call: TRBD2; j_call: TRBJ2-1; v_call: TRBV19; cdr3_aa: CASSPTSGNEQFF; cdr3_nt: TGTGCCAGTAGTCCGACTAGCGGGAATGAGCAGTTCTTC
d_call: TRBD2; j_call: TRBJ2-7; v_call: TRBV30; cdr3_aa: CAIGTSLEQYF; cdr3_nt: TGTGCCATTGGGACTAGCCTCGAGCAGTACTTC
d_call: .; j_call: TRBJ2-1; v_call: TRBV6-1; cdr3_aa: CASSEGGLGGYNEQFF; cdr3_nt: TGTGCCAGCAGTGAAGGGGGACTTGGGGGTTACAATGAGCAGTTCTTC
d_call: .; j_call: TRBJ2-5; v_call: TRBV19; cdr3_aa: CASSVQGGPQETQYF; cdr3_nt: TGTGCCAGTAGTGTACAGGGAGGGCCGCAAGAGACCCAGTACTTC
d_call: .; j_call: TRBJ2-1; v_call: TRBV6-1; cdr3_aa: CASSEGGRGYNEQFF; cdr3_nt: TGTGCCAGCAGTGAAGGGGGGCGGGGGTACAATGAGCAGTTCTTC
d_call: TRBD1; j_call: TRBJ2-1; v_call: TRBV18; cdr3_aa: CASSPPTGTGDYNEQFF; cdr3_nt: TGTGCCAGCTCACCACCAACTGGGACAGGGGACTACAATGAGCAGTTCTTC
d_call: TRBD1; j_call: TRBJ1-2; v_call: TRBV19; cdr3_aa: CASSPIHWTGGYGYTF; cdr3_nt: TGTGCCAGTAGTCCGATACACTGGACAGGGGGCTATGGCTACACCTTC
d_call: TRBD1; j_call: TRBJ1-5; v_call: TRBV2; cdr3_aa: CASSEGQGNQPQHF; cdr3_nt: TGTGCCAGCAGTGAAGGACAGGGGAATCAGCCCCAGCATTTT
d_call: .; j_call: TRBJ1-3; v_call: TRBV7-2; cdr3_aa: CASSFYRYPGNTIYF; cdr3_nt: TGTGCCAGCAGCTTTTATAGATATCCTGGAAACACCATATATTTT
d_call: .; j_call: TRBJ2-5; v_call: TRBV7-6; cdr3_aa: CASSLETRQETQYF; cdr3_nt: TGTGCCAGCAGCCTCGAGACACGCCAAGAGACCCAGTACTTC
d_call: .; j_call: TRBJ2-4; v_call: TRBV9; cdr3_aa: CASSVGGGSYIQYF; cdr3_nt: TGTGCCAGCAGCGTAGGTGGAGGCTCTTACATTCAGTACTTC
d_call: TRBD2; j_call: TRBJ2-1; v_call: TRBV6-5; cdr3_aa: CASSYSSVVAGGEQFF; cdr3_nt: TGTGCCAGCAGTTACTCGTCGGTGGTAGCGGGAGGTGAGCAGTTCTTC
d_call: .; j_call: TRBJ1-3; v_call: TRBV2; cdr3_aa: CASMAGYGNTIYF; cdr3_nt: TGTGCCAGCATGGCAGGGTACGGAAACACCATATATTTT
d_call: TRBD2; j_call: TRBJ2-7; v_call: TRBV19; cdr3_aa: CASSSLAGHSYEQYF; cdr3_nt: TGTGCCAGTAGTTCTTTAGCGGGACACTCCTACGAGCAGTACTTC
d_call: .; j_call: TRBJ1-1; v_call: TRBV11-3; cdr3_aa: CASSLIKGLNTEAFF; cdr3_nt: TGTGCCAGCAGCTTAATCAAGGGGCTGAACACTGAAGCTTTCTTT
d_call: .; j_call: TRBJ2-4; v_call: TRBV2; cdr3_aa: CASKLGLSGNQYF; cdr3_nt: TGTGCCAGCAAACTAGGACTGAGTGGCAATCAGTACTTC
d_call: TRBD1; j_call: TRBJ2-7; v_call: TRBV5-1; cdr3_aa: CASSSRDRDEQYF; cdr3_nt: TGCGCCAGCAGCTCCCGGGACAGGGACGAGCAGTACTTC
d_call: .; j_call: TRBJ1-2; v_call: TRBV30; cdr3_aa: CAWSISGRGYGYTF; cdr3_nt: TGTGCCTGGAGTATTTCCGGCAGGGGCTATGGCTACACCTTC